Listed below are T cell receptor beta chains from one sample, sequenced in a study of cytomegalovirus exposure and HLA in healthy donors. TCRdb keeps only in-frame clones here, not all; method: immunoSEQ multiplex PCR. The data contain more than 95,000 clones, roughly 81% of them singletons. Sequences were obtained from PBMCs. Every receptor here comes from a woman in her 30s in good health and CMV-seronegative. Each CDR3 is given without its conserved first and last residue.

J gene,V gene,CDR3 protein
TRBJ1-1,TRBV19,ASSMRKVMNTEAF
TRBJ2-5,TRBV10-3,AISEVAGEETQY
TRBJ1-4,TRBV14,ASSKTGGTNEKLF
TRBJ1-6,TRBV2,ASRNQGDGSPLH
TRBJ1-1,TRBV5-1,ASSLLAGGTEAF
TRBJ1-4,TRBV5-1,ASSKGQGSGTNEKLF
TRBJ2-5,TRBV4-2,ASSIERGGGTETQY
TRBJ2-5,TRBV12-5,ASGFEGGDETQY
TRBJ2-3,TRBV11-3,ASSKGQGFSDTQY
TRBJ2-1,TRBV27,ASTLRTGKYNEQF
TRBJ1-1,TRBV6-5,ASRYDRVEAEAF
TRBJ1-2,TRBV5-1,ASSTGQQNNYGYT
TRBJ1-1,TRBV21-1,ASSGAGTGWGAF
TRBJ2-7,TRBV7-9,ASSLAAAVNSYEQY
TRBJ2-3,TRBV19,ASSTRDSNTDTQY
TRBJ2-1,TRBV7-9,ASHGELAASSYNEQF
-,TRBV6-5,ASSYSGVSSYEQY
TRBJ1-2,TRBV7-2,ASSLDGRVT
TRBJ1-2,TRBV5-6,ASSLGLVRTYGYT
TRBJ1-1,TRBV10-1,ASSSETGIEAF
TRBJ2-3,TRBV19,ASSMSAPSTDTQY
TRBJ2-3,TRBV9,ASSASLVAGGGDTQY
TRBJ1-1,TRBV4-1,ASSQLQGSEAF
TRBJ2-5,TRBV10-3,AISEKQGKETQY
TRBJ2-5,TRBV9,ASSQGLAGRETQY
TRBJ2-7,TRBV6-5,ASSYAAGDEQY
TRBJ2-1,TRBV2,ASSEWVAGEAEQF
TRBJ1-1,TRBV4-2,ASSRGTEAF
TRBJ1-2,TRBV19,ASTQGPYGYT
TRBJ2-2,TRBV2,ASSVSPRRGELF
TRBJ2-7,TRBV11-3,ASSPRTSGRSEQY
TRBJ2-3,TRBV7-3,ASSLSGLSDTQY
TRBJ2-3,TRBV28,ASSLAGGRTDTQY
TRBJ2-1,TRBV6-5,ASRTQGNTYNEQF
TRBJ2-7,TRBV30,AWSWDSRTYEQY
TRBJ1-1,TRBV6-5,ASSYLRTGNTEAF
TRBJ2-1,TRBV7-2,ASSRAGAVYNEQF
TRBJ2-2,TRBV7-6,ASSPPKERGDTGELF
TRBJ2-6,TRBV18,ASSPRAGDHSGANVLT
TRBJ1-1,TRBV19,ASRTRQGQEAF
TRBJ2-3,TRBV27,ASRTSGGRDTQY
TRBJ2-1,TRBV15,ATSRARGYNEQF
TRBJ1-4,TRBV30,AWRGTGTNEKLF
TRBJ1-5,TRBV6-1,ASSEGWSALYSNQPQH
TRBJ1-2,TRBV6-1,ASIRDRGFGYT
-,TRBV27,ASRGTSGNSYEQY
TRBJ1-1,TRBV21-1,ASSRVRMNTEAF